The 30 T cell receptor beta chains below come from one sample, sequenced in a study of cytomegalovirus exposure and HLA in healthy donors. The data were produced by immunoSEQ multiplex PCR, yet TCRdb's version contains in-frame clones alone and is incomplete. The sample carries fewer than 100,000 clones, roughly 95% recorded once. Sequencing was done on a sample of PBMCs. The receptors were gathered from a woman aged 18-29 years in good health and CMV-seropositive.

This clone was counted only a few times. This rearrangement joins TRBV6-5 to TRBJ2-7, with TRBD1 matching 11 bases. Germline trimming cut 5 bases from V and 3 bases from J; bases unmatched to any gene: 3. The germline V gene has CDR1 MNHEY and CDR2 SVGAGI. The CDR3 is 14 residues long. CDR3 DNA sequence: TGTGCCAGCAGTGGGGACAGGGGGATCTACGAGCAGTACTTC. Translation gives CASSGDRGIYEQYF.

This chain joins TRBV2 and TRBJ1-3; D call uncertain. Germline V gene lookup returns CDR1 SNHLY and CDR2 FYNNEI. The V and J ends lost 2 bases and 5 bases respectively, with 7 bases between them. The CDR3 has 13 amino acids. The CDR3: CASSEWPRNTIYF. DNA for the CDR3: TGTGCCAGCAGTGAATGGCCGAGAAACACCATATATTTT.

The rearrangement uses TRBV7-3 and TRBJ2-3, with 10 bases matching TRBD2. This CDR3 is built from 15 residues. CDR1 and CDR2 from the germline V gene are SGHTA and FQGTGA. Trimming removed 2 bases from V and 6 bases from J; junction bases left unmatched: 5. DNA for the CDR3: TGTGCCAGCAGCTTAGGGACTAGCGTCTCCGATACGCAGTATTTT. It codes for CASSLGTSVSDTQYF.

CDR3 in amino acids: CASSLEGGEKLFF. CDR3 nucleotide sequence: TGTGCCAGCAGCTTGGAGGGGGGGGAAAAACTGTTTTTT. The chain employs TRBV5-4 and TRBJ1-4, with D perhaps TRBD1 (6 bases). Trimming stripped 0 bases from V and 8 bases from J, with 8 bases between. The CDR3 contains 13 residues. Germline-derived CDR1 and CDR2 are SGHNT and YYREEE (reference sequence).

The chain recombines TRBV5-4 with TRBJ1-1; D possibly corresponds to TRBD1 (5 bases). This CDR3 is 15 amino acids long. V was trimmed by 4 bases and J by 4 bases, leaving 17 bases between them. Germline V gives CDR1 SGHNT, CDR2 YYREEE (reference sequence). CDR3 sequence reads: CASSHPGQGGTEAFF. CDR3 nucleotide sequence: TGTGCCAGCAGCCACCCGGGGCAGGGAGGCACTGAAGCTTTCTTT.

Note on this clone: Germline is not matched at one junction end, which may reflect a read error. J is TRBJ2-7 and V is TRBV5-8, with a possible D match to TRBD2 (5 bases). The CDR3 loop spans 11 amino acids. CDR1 SGHTS and CDR2 YDEGEE come from the germline V gene. CDR3 in DNA: TGTGCCAGCAGCTTGGTCGGGGTACTTCCATTC. Translating it yields CASSLVGVLPF.

The J gene is TRBJ2-2, the V gene TRBV4-3; D call uncertain. Germline loops: CDR1 LGHNA, CDR2 YSLEER. V was pared by 6 bases and J by 1 base, with 6 bases between. The CDR3 spans 13 residues. The CDR3 reads CASRRQNTGELFF. The CDR3 DNA reads as TGCGCCAGCAGGCGGCAGAACACCGGGGAGCTGTTTTTT.

This clone was detected once. The rearrangement uses TRBV5-1 and TRBJ2-1; TRBD2 might be the D (6 bases). V dropped 0 bases and J dropped 0 bases, with 13 bases sitting between them. The CDR3 length is 17 residues. CDR1 SGHRS and CDR2 YFSETQ come from the germline V gene. The CDR3 loop reads CASSLGLAAGSYNEQFF. CDR3 sequence (DNA): TGCGCCAGCAGCTTGGGGTTAGCGGCTGGCTCCTACAATGAGCAGTTCTTC.

The V call is TRBV4-3, the J call TRBJ1-2; 7 nucleotides line up with TRBD1. V shed 0 bases, J shed 8 bases, and the junction held 18 bases outside the gene matches. Germline CDR1 is LGHNA and CDR2 is YSLEER. There are 18 residues in the CDR3. The chain's CDR3 is CASSQEIEGAIGIWGYTF. The CDR3 nucleotides read TGCGCCAGCAGCCAAGAAATTGAGGGGGCGATAGGTATTTGGGGCTACACCTTC.

The chain is built from TRBV7-2 and TRBJ2-7; possible D gene TRBD2, 5 bases. The germline V gene has CDR1 SGHTA and CDR2 FQGNSA. This CDR3 contains 11 residues. The V and J ends lost 6 bases and 7 bases respectively, with 10 bases between them. CDR3 in DNA: TGTGCCAGCAGTCGTGGACTGGAGCAGTACTTC. As protein: CASSRGLEQYF.

The table lists this clone with a count of one. The chain joins TRBV11-3 to TRBJ2-6; 10 bases match TRBD1. V was clipped by 3 bases and J by 0 bases; unmatched bases: 2. The CDR3 runs 17 residues. Germline V gene sequence: CDR1 SGHNT, CDR2 YENEEA. Here the CDR3 reads CASSLGQGSSGANVLTF. The CDR3 DNA reads TGTGCCAGCAGCTTGGGACAGGGGAGCTCTGGGGCCAACGTCCTGACTTTC. The full variable domain, its missing parts supplied by reference TRBV11-3 and TRBJ2-6, is EAGVVQSPRYKIIEKKQPVAFWCNPISGHNTLYWYLQNLGQGPELLIRYENEEAVDDSQLPKDRFSAERLKGVDSTLKIQPAELGDSAVYLCASSLGQGSSGANVLTFGAGSRLTVL.

This clone was observed a single time. The CDR3 here is CASSYSPGRETQYF. CDR3 coding DNA: TGTGCCAGCAGTTACTCGCCAGGGAGGGAGACCCAGTACTTC. V and J are TRBV6-5 and TRBJ2-5; D perhaps matches TRBD2 (6 bases). This CDR3 is 14 amino acids long. The V gene's germline CDR1 is MNHEY and CDR2 SVGAGI. V was clipped by 0 bases and J by 5 bases, with 10 bases between them.

The CDR3 region is CASSLGDRASGYTF. In nucleotides, the CDR3 is TGTGCCAGCAGTTTAGGGGACAGGGCGTCCGGCTACACCTTC. The J gene is TRBJ1-2, the V gene TRBV28, with 9 positions matching TRBD1. V was clipped by 2 bases and J by 8 bases; unmatched bases: 6. The CDR3 has 14 amino acids. CDR1 is MDHEN and CDR2 is SYDVKM in the germline V gene.

This clone appeared once. J is TRBJ1-3 and V is TRBV28, with a weak D call TRBD1 (5 bases). The germline V and J ends were trimmed by 3 bases and 1 base, with 7 bases remaining between them. The germline CDR1 and CDR2 sequences are MDHEN and SYDVKM. CDR3 length equals 14 residues. CDR3 sequence: CASSFGGSGNTIYF. CDR3 sequence (DNA): TGTGCCAGCAGTTTCGGGGGTTCTGGAAACACCATATATTTT.

V usage is TRBV6-1 and J usage is TRBJ1-2; TRBD1 might be the D (5 bases). V was cut by 4 bases and J by 4 bases, with 16 bases left in between. Germline CDR1 MNHNS, CDR2 SASEGT. The CDR3 has 15 residues. The CDR3 region is CASSVSGRGVYGYTF. CDR3 sequence (DNA): TGTGCCAGCAGTGTGTCGGGACGGGGGGTCTATGGCTACACCTTC.

This chain uses TRBV7-9 with TRBJ2-3; TRBD2 aligns across 12 bases. The CDR3 is 16 residues long. Germline assignment: CDR1 SEHNR and CDR2 FQNEAQ (reference sequence). V gave up 1 base and J gave up 2 bases; unmatched junction bases: 1. The CDR3 sequence: CASSLGTSGDTDTQYF. In DNA, the CDR3 is TGTGCCAGCAGCTTAGGGACTAGCGGGGACACAGATACGCAGTATTTT.

The chain employs TRBV5-1 and TRBJ1-2; 8 nucleotides agree with TRBD1. The length of the CDR3 is 14 residues. Germline values: CDR1 SGHRS, CDR2 YFSETQ. V dropped 3 bases and J dropped 4; count of bases not matched to a gene: 5. DNA of the CDR3: TGCGCCAGCAGCTGGGGGACAGGAGGCTATGGCTACACCTTC. As protein: CASSWGTGGYGYTF.

V is TRBV2 and J is TRBJ1-2, with D perhaps TRBD1 (5 bases). The CDR3 is made up of 15 amino acids. V was shortened by 2 bases and J by 5 bases, with 15 bases between the two germline ends. CDR1 is SNHLY and CDR2 is FYNNEI in the germline V gene. In DNA, the CDR3 is TGTGCCAGCAGTGAATCAGGGACTCGGCGTTATGGCTACACCTTC. Amino acid sequence: CASSESGTRRYGYTF.

CDR3 DNA: TGTGCCAGCAGCGTAGAACAGGGTGGACAGCCCCAGCATTTT. Amino acid sequence: CASSVEQGGQPQHF. This chain connects TRBV9 to TRBJ1-5; D might be TRBD1 (6 bases). The CDR3 spans 14 residues. The ends were cut back, 0 bases at V and 7 bases at J, with 11 bases in the middle. CDR1 is SGDLS, CDR2 YYNGEE, per germline.

The rearrangement links TRBV11-3 to TRBJ1-1, with 8 bases matching TRBD1. This CDR3 spans 16 amino acids. The J segment lost 5 bases and the V segment lost 1 base, leaving 9 bases of the junction unmatched. Germline loops: CDR1 SGHNT, CDR2 YENEEA. The CDR3 nucleotides read TGTGCCAGCAGCTTAGTGGGCAGGGGGCCTCGAACTGAAGCTTTCTTT. This codes for CASSLVGRGPRTEAFF.

For the CDR3, the DNA is TGTGCCATCATGGCACGAGCGGGGGGGCGCACAGATACGCAGTATTTT. Its protein is CAIMARAGGRTDTQYF. The rearrangement joins TRBV10-3 to TRBJ2-3, with 10 nucleotides matching TRBD2. Germline V gene data show CDR1 as ENHRY and CDR2 as SYGVKD. The CDR3 extends over 16 amino acids. J gave up 1 base and V 7 bases, and 8 bases lay outside the gene matches.

The V and J genes are TRBV11-3 and TRBJ1-1, with a weak D call TRBD1 (5 bases). Trimming shortened V by 7 bases and J by 6 bases, and 18 bases separated the two germline ends. This CDR3 has 14 amino acids. CDR1 and CDR2 (germline): SGHNT, YENEEA. The DNA for the CDR3 is TGTGCCAGCAAGGCGGGGGGTAGAGGGGCTGAAGCTTTCTTT. This encodes CASKAGGRGAEAFF.

The DNA for the CDR3 is TGTGCCAGCGTGCCGGGGACAGATAATTCACCCCTCCACTTT. Protein product: CASVPGTDNSPLHF. The chain joins TRBV2 to TRBJ1-6; 7 nucleotides align to TRBD1. CDR3 length: 14 amino acids. Germline-derived CDR1 and CDR2 are SNHLY and FYNNEI. The V segment lost 8 bases and the J segment 5 bases; nucleotides outside the gene matches: 6.

The rearrangement uses TRBV7-9 and TRBJ2-1; 8 positions match TRBD2. Germline CDR1 and CDR2: SEHNR and FQNEAQ (reference sequence). The CDR3 is 16 amino acids. J was trimmed by 12 bases and V by 6 bases; bases with no gene match: 19. The CDR3 sequence is CASSRYSGTTSDVQFF. CDR3 DNA sequence: TGTGCCAGCAGTCGTTATAGCGGGACGACGTCAGATGTGCAGTTCTTC.

The chain recombines TRBV27 with TRBJ2-3; TRBD2 matches 10 bases. The CDR3 length is 15 residues. CDR1 is MNHEY, CDR2 SMNVEV, per germline (reference sequence). V dropped 5 bases and J dropped 4; count of bases not matched to a gene: 6. CDR3 in DNA: TGTGCCAGCAGTAGGTGGCTAGCGGGGGCAGATACGCAGTATTTT. Translation gives CASSRWLAGADTQYF.

The chain joins TRBV4-1 to TRBJ1-3; no reliable D call. Germline V lookup: CDR1 MGHRA, CDR2 YSYEKL. This CDR3 is built from 15 residues. The ends were cut back, 4 bases at V and 2 bases at J, with 12 bases in the middle. The CDR3 reads CASSPDGVTGNTIYF. The CDR3 nucleotides are TGCGCCAGCAGCCCCGACGGGGTAACTGGAAACACCATATATTTT.

The chain links TRBV13 to TRBJ2-1; 12 nucleotides line up with TRBD2. The CDR3 has 15 residues. CDR1 is PRHDT, CDR2 FYEKMQ, per germline (reference sequence). V lost 1 base to trimming and J lost 7 bases; unmatched junction nucleotides: 2. CDR3 DNA sequence: TGTGCCAGCAGCTTAGCTCTAGCGGGGGGGAATGAGCAGTTCTTC. Translating it yields CASSLALAGGNEQFF.

The chain employs TRBV6-1 and TRBJ1-1; TRBD1 matches at 8 bases. Germline CDR1 and CDR2: MNHNS and SASEGT. The CDR3 has 14 amino acids. J was trimmed by 0 bases and V by 5 bases; bases with no gene match: 2. This chain's CDR3 is CASSQGAMNTEAFF. The CDR3 bases are TGTGCCAGCAGTCAGGGGGCTATGAACACTGAAGCTTTCTTT.

The rearrangement joins TRBV29-1 to TRBJ1-2; D possibly corresponds to TRBD1 (6 bases). Germline CDR1 SQVTM, CDR2 ANQGSEA. The CDR3 has 12 amino acids. The germline V and J ends were trimmed by 1 base and 5 bases, with 8 bases remaining between them. The chain's CDR3 is CSVEGQDYGYTF. CDR3 coding DNA: TGCAGCGTTGAAGGACAGGATTATGGCTACACCTTC.

The V and J genes are TRBV10-3 and TRBJ1-2; 9 positions match TRBD1. CDR1 ENHRY and CDR2 SYGVKD come from the germline V gene. CDR3 length equals 15 residues. The trim removed 4 bases at V and 8 bases at J, leaving 11 bases unmatched. CDR3 protein: CAISGPGGQGYGYTF. In DNA, the CDR3 is TGTGCCATCAGTGGTCCTGGGGGACAGGGTTACGGCTACACCTTC.